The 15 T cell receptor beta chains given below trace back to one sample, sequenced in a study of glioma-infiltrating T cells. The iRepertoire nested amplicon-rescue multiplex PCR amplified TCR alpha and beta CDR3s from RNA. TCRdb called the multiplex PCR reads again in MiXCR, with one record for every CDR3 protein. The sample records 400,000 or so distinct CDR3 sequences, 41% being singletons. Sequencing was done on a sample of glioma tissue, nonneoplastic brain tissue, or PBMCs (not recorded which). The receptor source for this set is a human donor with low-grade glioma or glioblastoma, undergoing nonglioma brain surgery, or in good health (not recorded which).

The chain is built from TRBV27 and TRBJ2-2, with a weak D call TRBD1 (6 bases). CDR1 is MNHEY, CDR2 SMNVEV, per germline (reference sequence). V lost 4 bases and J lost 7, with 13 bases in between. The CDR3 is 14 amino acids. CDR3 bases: TGTGCCAGCAGTTCAGGACAGCCCGGCGGGGAGCTGTTTTTT. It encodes CASSSGQPGGELFF.

The CDR3 DNA sequence: TGCGCCAGCAGCCAAGAACCCCCGGGTACGGGAACTGAAGCTTTCTTT. Its protein product is CASSQEPPGTGTEAFF. V and J are TRBV4-3 and TRBJ1-1, with D hard to call. The germline gives CDR1 LGHNA, CDR2 YSLEER. The V end was cut by 0 bases, the J end by 5 bases, with 16 bases between. CDR3 length: 16 amino acids.

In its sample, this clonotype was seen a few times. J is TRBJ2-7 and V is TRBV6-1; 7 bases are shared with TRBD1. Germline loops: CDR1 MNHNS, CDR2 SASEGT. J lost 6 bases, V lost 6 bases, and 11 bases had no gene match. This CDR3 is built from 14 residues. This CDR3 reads CASSPSQTGFEQYF. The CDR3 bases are TGTGCCAGCAGCCCTTCCCAGACAGGGTTCGAGCAGTACTTC.

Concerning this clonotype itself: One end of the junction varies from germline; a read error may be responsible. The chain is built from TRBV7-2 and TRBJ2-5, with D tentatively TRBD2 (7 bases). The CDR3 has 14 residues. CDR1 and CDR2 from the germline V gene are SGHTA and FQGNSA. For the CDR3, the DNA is TGTGCCGGCAGCCCACAGGGAGGGTGGGAGACCCAGTACTTC. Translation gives CAGSPQGGWETQYF.

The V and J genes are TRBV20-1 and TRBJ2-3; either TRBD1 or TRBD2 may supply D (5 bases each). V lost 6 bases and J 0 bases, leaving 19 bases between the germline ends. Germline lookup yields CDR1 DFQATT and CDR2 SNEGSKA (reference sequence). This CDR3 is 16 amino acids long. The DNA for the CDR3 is TGCAGTGCCGAGGGGTCGGGCTGGTACAGCACAGATACGCAGTATTTT. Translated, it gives CSAEGSGWYSTDTQYF.

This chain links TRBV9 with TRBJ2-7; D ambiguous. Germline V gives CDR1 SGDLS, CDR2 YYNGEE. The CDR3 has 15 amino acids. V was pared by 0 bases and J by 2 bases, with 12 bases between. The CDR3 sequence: CASSVAPQKTYEQYF. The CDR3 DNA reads TGTGCCAGCAGCGTAGCGCCACAGAAAACCTACGAGCAGTACTTC. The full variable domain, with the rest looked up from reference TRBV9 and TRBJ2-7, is DSGVTQTPKHLITATGQRVTLRCSPRSGDLSVYWYQQSLDQGLQFLIQYYNGEERAKGNILERFSAQQFPDLHSELNLSSLELGDSALYFCASSVAPQKTYEQYFGPGTRLTVT.

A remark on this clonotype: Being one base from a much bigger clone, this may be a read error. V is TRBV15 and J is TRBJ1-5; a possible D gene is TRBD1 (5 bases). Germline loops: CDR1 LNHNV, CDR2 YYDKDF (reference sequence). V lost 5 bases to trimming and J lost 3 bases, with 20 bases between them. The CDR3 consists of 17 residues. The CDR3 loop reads CATSLRTWPPVNQPQHF. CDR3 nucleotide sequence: TGTGCCACCAGCCTAAGGACATGGCCGCCCGTCAATCAGCCCCAGCATTTT.

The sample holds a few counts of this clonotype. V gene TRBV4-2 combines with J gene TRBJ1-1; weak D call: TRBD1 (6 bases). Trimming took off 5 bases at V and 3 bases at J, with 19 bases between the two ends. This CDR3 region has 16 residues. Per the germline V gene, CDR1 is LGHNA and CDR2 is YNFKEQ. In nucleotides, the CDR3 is TGTGCCAGCAGCTTGGGGCAGGGGCGGGGGTACACTGAAGCTTTCTTT. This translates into CASSLGQGRGYTEAFF.

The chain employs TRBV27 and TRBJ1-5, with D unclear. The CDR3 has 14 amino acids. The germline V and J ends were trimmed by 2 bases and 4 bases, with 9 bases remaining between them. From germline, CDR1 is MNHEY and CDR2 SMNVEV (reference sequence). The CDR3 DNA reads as TGTGCCAGCAGTTTAACTCAAAAGAATCAGCCCCAGCATTTT. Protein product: CASSLTQKNQPQHF.

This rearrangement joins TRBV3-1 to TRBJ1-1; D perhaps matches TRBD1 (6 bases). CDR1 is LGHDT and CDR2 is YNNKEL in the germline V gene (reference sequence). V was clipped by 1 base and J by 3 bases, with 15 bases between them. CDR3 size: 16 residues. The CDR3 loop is CASSQAWDTYYTEAFF. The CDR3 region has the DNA TGTGCCAGCAGCCAAGCTTGGGACACCTATTACACTGAAGCTTTCTTT.

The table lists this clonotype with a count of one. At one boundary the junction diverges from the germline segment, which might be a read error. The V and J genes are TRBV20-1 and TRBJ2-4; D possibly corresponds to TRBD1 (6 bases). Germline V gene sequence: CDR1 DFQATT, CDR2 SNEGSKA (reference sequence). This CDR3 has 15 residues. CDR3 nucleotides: TGCAGTGCTAGAGATCAGGCAGGGGCCAAAGACATTCAGTACTTC. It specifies CSARDQAGAKDIQYF.

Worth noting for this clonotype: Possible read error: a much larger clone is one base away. The CDR3 protein is CASSPPGTARHNSHLHF. In DNA form, the CDR3 reads TGTGCCAGCAGTCCTCCTGGGACCGCCAGGCACAATTCACACCTCCACTTT. V and J are TRBV6-1 and TRBJ1-6; perhaps TRBD1 as D (5 bases). The CDR3 has 17 amino acids. From germline, CDR1 is MNHNS and CDR2 SASEGT.

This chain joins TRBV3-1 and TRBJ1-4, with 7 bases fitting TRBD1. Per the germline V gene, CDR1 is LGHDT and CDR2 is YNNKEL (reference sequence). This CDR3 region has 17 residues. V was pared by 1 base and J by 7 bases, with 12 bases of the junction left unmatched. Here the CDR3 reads CASSQGWGGGLSEKLFF. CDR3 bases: TGTGCCAGCAGCCAAGGATGGGGAGGGGGCCTCAGTGAAAAACTGTTTTTT.

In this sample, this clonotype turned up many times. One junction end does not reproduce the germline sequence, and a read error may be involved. The CDR3 is CSASTGDAYEQYF. The CDR3 bases are TGCAGCGCTAGCACCGGGGATGCCTACGAGCAGTACTTC. V is TRBV20-1 and J is TRBJ2-7; D possibly corresponds to TRBD2 (5 bases). The CDR3 is made up of 13 amino acids. CDR1 is DFQATT and CDR2 is SNEGSKA in the germline V gene (reference sequence).

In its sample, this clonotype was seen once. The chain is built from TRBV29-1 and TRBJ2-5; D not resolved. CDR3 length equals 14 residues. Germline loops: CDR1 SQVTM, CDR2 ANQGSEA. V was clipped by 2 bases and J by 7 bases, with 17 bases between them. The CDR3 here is CSVETDPWSATQYF. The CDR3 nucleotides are TGCAGCGTTGAAACGGACCCTTGGAGCGCGACCCAGTACTTC.